This T cell receptor (beta chain) was observed in a study of graft-versus-host responses after intestinal transplantation. Study summary: Transplant recipients had multivisceral, liver-intestinal, or isolated intestinal grafts. Among the recipients, all got anti-thymocyte globulin induction and then tacrolimus and steroids for roughly three years.

V shed 3 bases, J shed 6 bases, and the junction held 4 bases outside the gene matches. CDR1 and CDR2 from the germline V gene are MGHDK and SYGVNS. The CDR3 extends over 15 amino acids. The repertoire was sequenced with immunoSEQ multiplex PCR; TCRdb's copy has only in-frame clones and lacks some. The table records tens of thousands of clones, roughly 90% of them present only once. As to this clone: Its antigen is still unknown.

General study findings and limits: Circulating GvH clones peaking coincided with falling HvG clones soon after transplant. GvH clones occurred in recipient marrow; some first appeared in ileum or blood.

The chain uses TRBV25-1 and TRBJ1-6; 8 nucleotides agree with TRBD1. The sequence derives from a human patient who received an intestinal transplant, so some T cells may come from the graft donor. The sequencing used PBMCs, collected 98 days after intestinal transplantation. CDR3: CASSEGGQVNSPLHF. The CDR3 DNA follows: TGTGCCAGCAGTGAGGGGGGACAGGTTAATTCACCCCTCCACTTT. The full variable domain, its missing parts supplied by reference TRBV25-1 and TRBJ1-6, is EADIYQTPRYLVIGTGKKITLECSQTMGHDKMYWYQQDPGMELHLIHYSYGVNSTEKGDLSSESTVSRIRTEHFPLTLESARPSHTSQYLCASSEGGQVNSPLHFGNGTRLTVT.